This T cell receptor (beta chain) was found in a study of early T cells in non-severe SARS-CoV-2 infection. Study information: Bulk RNA taken from unsorted whole blood was sequenced, leaving chains unpaired.

The TCR library protocol was used to attach unique molecular identifiers. These identifiers were attached to individual cDNA molecules. Using its own MiXCR run on the 5' RACE reads, TCRdb lists one record per CDR3 protein. The sample lists about 61,000 distinct CDR3 sequences; around 12% were seen once. This CDR3 is built from 14 residues. Germline CDR1 SNHLY, CDR2 FYNNEI. The J segment lost 8 bases and the V segment lost 7 bases, leaving 13 bases of the junction unmatched. The study, taken as a whole, reports: VDJdb matching skewed toward anti-spike CD8 responses, missing private and CD4 specificities.

Regarding this clonotype: The antigen is not known.

This TCR was sampled from an adult who was a healthcare worker with PCR-confirmed SARS-CoV-2 infection or an uninfected control (not recorded which). The donor label of this sample is uncertain. This specimen consisted of whole blood, obtained at baseline. The V gene is TRBV2, the J gene TRBJ1-2; 7 bases are a match to TRBD1. For the CDR3, the DNA is TGTGCCAGCACCCGGGGACAGCTAGTGATCGGCTACACCTTC. Translation gives CASTRGQLVIGYTF.